This TCR beta chain is drawn from a study of read filtering for tumor transcriptome and immune sequencing. Sampling of bone marrow took place during active disease in every patient. From roughly 400 ng of RNA, a library with molecular barcoded alpha/delta and beta/gamma adaptors was made. TCRdb independently ran MiXCR on the reads; one entry per CDR3 protein. The repertoire holds around 140,000 distinct CDR3 sequences, with around 13% as singletons. Trimming removed 8 bases at V and 9 bases at J, with 20 bases between. CDR1 and CDR2 from the germline V gene are DFQATT and SNEGSKA (reference sequence). CDR3 length equals 13 residues. To note about this clonotype: Its target is unknown. A much more abundant neighbour one base away suggests this may be a read error.

Study results and limitations: In IR-seq, single-read clonotypes were roughly 82% of clonotypes but about 3.5% of reads. The CD138-negative fraction was mixed bone marrow immune cells, not pure T cells.

The origin of this receptor is a donor at least 40 years old with multiple myeloma. Source material: a population of CD138-negative cells sorted from bone marrow. V usage is TRBV20-1 and J usage is TRBJ2-1, with a tentative D call TRBD2 (6 bases). Here the CDR3 reads CSSDGLTHSEQFF. The CDR3 DNA reads TGCAGTTCGGACGGACTAACCCACAGTGAGCAGTTCTTC.